Given below is one TCR beta chain in context. This clone was found a few times. Its antigen is currently not known. Base quality data are lacking; no much larger clone is found one base away. This entry comes from a study of cytomegalovirus exposure and HLA in healthy donors (dated by TCRdb to about 2017). Study-wide context: According to an earlier analysis of 587 of the donors, about 180 million T cells yielded 117 million unique TCR beta sequences and about 300 Gb of sequence data. Across 398 genotyped donors of the cohort, an average of approximately 240,000 unique TCR beta nucleotide sequences per donor were sequenced, and approximately 17% of those sequences were non-productive. Of the 300 to 500 genotyped donors, more than 75% were placed in the genetic ancestry cluster associated with self-reported Caucasian donors. Every discovery cohort repertoire had been produced on one sequencing platform. The aim of the study was to test whether cataloging public T cell receptors could identify signatures of past pathogen exposure. To predict cytomegalovirus infection status, the study brought together high-throughput TCR immunosequencing, statistical association of individual TCRs with disease status, and machine learning. The later analysis used no new phenotypic data to find candidate immune exposures, relying instead on TCR beta sequences and their occurrence across donors. An early release covering roughly 640 HLA-typed donors comprised roughly 300 gigabases of sequencing data and approximately 85 million unique TCR sequences. In an earlier analysis of about 590 of the donors, high-throughput TCR beta sequencing was used to judge whether each TCR beta V gene segment behaved as functional or pseudogenic. Donor age, sex, ethnicity and CMV serostatus were compiled alongside the repertoire data. Besides the first cohort of 666 subjects, a separate validation cohort made up of roughly 120 different subjects was used. The T cell repertoires of some 700 subjects were profiled by immunosequencing and related to cytomegalovirus serostatus. A later analysis re-analyzed previously published TCR beta repertoires from about 600 donors and added high-resolution HLA genotyping to study TCR occurrence patterns. Both class I and class II loci were covered by HLA typing, at four-digit resolution. Roughly five DR-DQ haplotypes were handled as single units for association and clustering, since linkage in the cohort was strong. Typing coverage differed by locus: A, B, C, DRB1 and DQB1 were typed in about 620-640 donors, DQA1 in about 500, DPA1 in some 570, and DPB1 in 400 to 490. A later genetic analysis used genome-wide SNP genotypes for about 60% of the 666 donors, treating that subset as a discovery cohort. Broader findings and caveats from the paper: The only immune exposure information available for the cohort was CMV serostatus. In this cohort, only TCR beta chains were sequenced, and detectable features were limited by the absence of alpha or paired-chain data. Roughly uniform sequencing depth across donors was assumed in presence/absence analyses, although this assumption may not hold. According to a later analysis, TCR association rates differed among HLA loci, with DRB1 alleles showing the most associated TCRs and HLA-C alleles showing the fewest. In vitro tests confirmed that a few of the cytomegalovirus-associated TCR beta chains recognize cytomegalovirus antigens. According to a later analysis, most CMV-associated TCR beta chains appeared to be HLA-restricted, and the HLA associations seemed to be driven largely by CMV exposure. Roughly 15 rarely observed V segments, including chromosome 9 orphons, were excluded from the earlier analysis of approximately 500 of the donors because counts were too low. An earlier analysis of approximately 500 of the donors showed that most TCR beta V segments appeared in productive rearrangements either about 90% or about 30% of the time, which broadly matched IMGT annotations. Because the 87-base-pair reads could not distinguish some IMGT-functional V segments, including TRBV6-2 and TRBV6-3, those segments were excluded. A later genetic analysis reported fewer N-insertions in productive TCRs among donors in an Asian-associated ancestry cluster than the roughly 700-donor mean. The classifier was reported to diagnose cytomegalovirus status with high specificity and sensitivity in both the original cohort and the validation cohort. It was suggested by the authors that the approach could potentially be generalized to other disease states and immunological phenotypes. An association between a missense DCLRE1C variant and V-gene and J-gene trimming of TCR beta chains was found in a later genetic analysis and replicated in an independent cohort. A cluster of highly shared sequence variants was judged likely to represent a technical artifact of the sequencing pipeline. Linkage disequilibrium might explain the correlated functional status among segregating V segments, but an unknown experimental factor could not be ruled out. At a false discovery rate of 0.05, a later analysis linked 15,000 to 20,000 TCR beta sequences to specific HLA alleles. Compared with equally common non-associated chains, HLA-associated TCR beta chains in a later analysis were more clonally expanded and had lower generation probabilities. Strong co-occurrence of HLA alleles, especially DR and DQ, made assigning TCR associations to individual alleles difficult. A further reported finding was that TCR beta sequences accurately predicted the HLA-A and HLA-B alleles for most subjects in the first cohort. Several of the top co-occurrence clusters appeared to be linked to parvovirus B19, influenza, CMV and Epstein-Barr virus, according to a later analysis. HLA typing was unavailable for some donors at each locus, so association tests used only the typed subset. Most TCR sequences were observed very rarely across donors, whereas some public TCRs were present in many individuals. The study gave a list of 150 to 200 TCR beta chains associated with cytomegalovirus.

The cohort was made up of approximately 670 healthy bone marrow donors. At the time of sampling, all cohort members were nominally healthy, though unrecorded immune exposures were likely present. The donor tested CMV seronegative and was one of the 352 seronegative cohort members. A peripheral blood sample was collected from each donor, and TCR beta sequencing was performed on peripheral blood mononuclear cells. The Qiagen DNeasy Blood Extraction Kit was used to extract genomic DNA from the blood cell samples. Libraries were prepared through the immunoSEQ multiplex PCR assay. The multiplex PCR relied on a mix of 60 forward primers for TCR Vbeta segments and 13 reverse primers for TCR Jbeta segments. The CDR3 region of rearranged TCR beta genes was amplified from genomic DNA with a multiplex PCR assay. The amplified TCR beta libraries were sequenced on the Illumina HiSeq System as 87-base-pair reads. The original pipeline was this. A later analysis tallied tens of millions of unique TCR beta chains across the 610 or so repertoires, and approximately 11 million of those chains were shared by two or more donors. A nearest-neighbor algorithm error-corrected the raw reads and collapsed the reads into unique sequences, merging closely related sequences to remove PCR and sequencing errors. CDR3 sequences were aligned to IMGT reference sequences to assign V, D and J gene segments. For a sequence to be retained, a match of at least six nucleotides to both a V gene segment and a J gene segment was required. Rearrangements were classified as productive when the CDR3 lacked stop codons and remained in frame with V and J, and all other rearrangements were classified as non-productive. Following IMGT convention, CDR3 was defined as the stretch from the second conserved V-encoded cysteine up to the conserved J-encoded phenylalanine. The earlier analysis of roughly 590 of the donors excluded any sequence lacking an unambiguous match to a single V gene segment. An earlier analysis of 587 of the donors classified V segments as functional when productive rearrangements were above 56.7% and as segregating when the standard deviation between donors was above 5%. A statistical classification framework was built to diagnose cytomegalovirus status from the catalog of TCR beta chain sequences. In a later analysis, TCR nucleotide sequences were compared against IMGT/GENE-DB human TR gene sequences so that V and J genes could be assigned. The TCRdist pipeline was used in a later analysis to assign CDR3 sequences and most-parsimonious VDJ recombination scenarios. In a later analysis, each TCR beta chain was defined by its CDR3 amino acid sequence together with its V-gene family, and reads without a unique V-gene family were excluded. A later analysis removed 600 or so highly shared, low-generation-probability nucleotide sequences to deal with suspected cross-contamination and a sequencing artifact. In a later analysis, a clonal expansion index for each public chain was calculated from normalized within-repertoire ranks of inferred template counts. Generation probabilities in a later analysis came from a VDJ recombination model fitted to out-of-frame rearrangements, and those results were checked against IGoR. In a later analysis, hypergeometric tests were used to score TCR-TCR, TCR-HLA and TCR-CMV co-occurrence, with a repertoire-size bias correction applied to TCR pairs. To estimate false discovery rates, a later analysis permuted the HLA or CMV assignments 20 times. In a later analysis, co-occurring TCRs were grouped using DBSCAN, and TCRdist sequence similarity was added for clustering within HLA-allele-positive subsets. Co-occurrence clustering excluded repertoires with fewer than 30,000 or more than 120,000 public chains, plus five with anomalous nucleotide sharing. TCRdb holds this immuneACCESS table with in-frame rearrangements only. Some clones are missing; in checked studies, unresolved V genes explain under half, and the rest has no known cause. V and J calls and clone size are copied from that table; D and trimming were computed from the DNA. In this sample the table shows about 230,000 clones, 78% of which occur a single time. Approximately 0.47% of the sample comes from the top ten.

V sheds 8 bases and J sheds 0 bases, leaving 10 bases between their ends. The CDR3 covers 13 residues, taking in both the cysteine and the phenylalanine. The only DNA kept is the CDR3, 39 bases in frame from the first base. CDR1 MNHEY and CDR2 SVGAGI were looked up in the germline V gene. Sequencing was performed on PBMCs. The TCR sequence derives from a boy aged 5-17 years in good health and CMV-seronegative. The rearrangement joined TRBV6-5 to TRBJ1-1; confidence is insufficient to name the D gene. The DNA reads as follows: TGTGCCAGCGGGCCGGTACTGAACACTGAAGCTTTCTTT. It specifies CASGPVLNTEAFF.